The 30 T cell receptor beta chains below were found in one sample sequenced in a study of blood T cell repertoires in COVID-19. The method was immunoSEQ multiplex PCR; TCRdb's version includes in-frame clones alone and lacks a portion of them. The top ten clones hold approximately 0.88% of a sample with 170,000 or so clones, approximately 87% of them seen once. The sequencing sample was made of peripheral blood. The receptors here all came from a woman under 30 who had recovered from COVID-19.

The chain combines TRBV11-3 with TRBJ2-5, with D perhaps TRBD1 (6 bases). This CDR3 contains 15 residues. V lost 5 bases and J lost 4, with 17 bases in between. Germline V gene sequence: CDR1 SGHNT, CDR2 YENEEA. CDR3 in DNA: TGTGCCAGCAGCCCCCACGCAGGGGAACGAGAGACCCAGTACTTC. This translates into CASSPHAGERETQYF.

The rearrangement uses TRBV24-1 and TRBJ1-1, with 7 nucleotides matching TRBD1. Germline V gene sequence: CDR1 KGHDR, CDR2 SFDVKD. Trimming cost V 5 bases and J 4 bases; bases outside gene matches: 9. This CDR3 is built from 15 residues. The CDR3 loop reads CATSATTRQGTEAFF. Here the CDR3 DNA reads TGTGCCACCAGTGCCACGACAAGACAGGGCACTGAAGCTTTCTTT.

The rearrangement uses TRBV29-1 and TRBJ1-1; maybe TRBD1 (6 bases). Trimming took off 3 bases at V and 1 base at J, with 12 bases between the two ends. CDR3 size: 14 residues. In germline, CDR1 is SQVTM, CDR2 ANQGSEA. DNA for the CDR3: TGCAGCGTTGATTCTGGGACACCGAACACTGAAGCTTTCTTT. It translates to CSVDSGTPNTEAFF. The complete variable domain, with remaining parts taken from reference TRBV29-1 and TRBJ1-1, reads SAVISQKPSRDICQRGTSLTIQCQVDSQVTMMFWYRQQPGQSLTLIATANQGSEATYESGFVIDKFPISRPNLTFSTLTVSNMSPEDSSIYLCSVDSGTPNTEAFFGQGTRLTVV.

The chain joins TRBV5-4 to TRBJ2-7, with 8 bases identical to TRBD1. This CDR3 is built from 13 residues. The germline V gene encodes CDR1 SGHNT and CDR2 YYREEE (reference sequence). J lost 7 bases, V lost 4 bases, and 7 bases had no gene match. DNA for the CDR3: TGTGCCAGCAGCCTGGGACAGGCTCTTGAGCAGTACTTC. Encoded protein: CASSLGQALEQYF.

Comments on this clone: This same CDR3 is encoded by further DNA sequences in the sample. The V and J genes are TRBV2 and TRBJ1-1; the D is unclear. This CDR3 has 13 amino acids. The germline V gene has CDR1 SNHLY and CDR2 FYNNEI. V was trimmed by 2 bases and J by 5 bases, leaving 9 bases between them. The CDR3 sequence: CASSERGDTEAFF. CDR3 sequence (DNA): TGTGCCAGCAGTGAACGGGGTGATACTGAAGCTTTCTTT.

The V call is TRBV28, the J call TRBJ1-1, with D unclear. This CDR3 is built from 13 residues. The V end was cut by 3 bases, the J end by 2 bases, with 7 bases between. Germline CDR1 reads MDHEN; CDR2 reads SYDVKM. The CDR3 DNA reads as TGTGCCAGCAGTTTGGCAGTTAACACTGAAGCTTTCTTT. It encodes CASSLAVNTEAFF.

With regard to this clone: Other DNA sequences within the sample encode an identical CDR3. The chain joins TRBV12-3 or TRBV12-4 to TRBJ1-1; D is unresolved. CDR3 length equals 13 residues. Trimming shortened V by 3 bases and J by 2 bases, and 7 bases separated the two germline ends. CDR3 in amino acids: CASSLAGNTEAFF. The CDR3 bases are TGTGCCAGCAGTTTGGCGGGAAACACTGAAGCTTTCTTT.

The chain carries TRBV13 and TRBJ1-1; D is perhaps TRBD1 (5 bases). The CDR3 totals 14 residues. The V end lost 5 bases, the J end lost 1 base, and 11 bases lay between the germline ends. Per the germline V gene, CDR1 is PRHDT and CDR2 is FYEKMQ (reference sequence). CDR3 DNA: TGTGCCAGCAGCCTTTCGGGGGGGAACACTGAAGCTTTCTTT. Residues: CASSLSGGNTEAFF.

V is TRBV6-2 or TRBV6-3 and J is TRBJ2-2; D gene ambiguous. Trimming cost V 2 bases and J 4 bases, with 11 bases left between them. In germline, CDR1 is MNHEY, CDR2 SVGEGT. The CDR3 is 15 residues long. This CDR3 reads CASSYMSPGTGELFF. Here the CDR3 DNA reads TGTGCCAGCAGTTACATGTCACCAGGCACCGGGGAGCTGTTTTTT.

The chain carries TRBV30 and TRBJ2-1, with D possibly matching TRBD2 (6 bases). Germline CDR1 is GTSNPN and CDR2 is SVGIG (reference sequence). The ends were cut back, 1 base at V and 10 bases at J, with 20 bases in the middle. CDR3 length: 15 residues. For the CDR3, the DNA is TGTGCCTGGAGTGACCTGAGGCGGGGAGCTGCCGAGCAGTTCTTC. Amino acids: CAWSDLRRGAAEQFF.

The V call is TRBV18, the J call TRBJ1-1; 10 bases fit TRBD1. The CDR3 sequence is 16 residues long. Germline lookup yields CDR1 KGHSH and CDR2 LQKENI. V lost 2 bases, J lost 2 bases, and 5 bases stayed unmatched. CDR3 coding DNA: TGTGCCAGCTCACCAGGGACAGGGGCTATCAACACTGAAGCTTTCTTT. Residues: CASSPGTGAINTEAFF.

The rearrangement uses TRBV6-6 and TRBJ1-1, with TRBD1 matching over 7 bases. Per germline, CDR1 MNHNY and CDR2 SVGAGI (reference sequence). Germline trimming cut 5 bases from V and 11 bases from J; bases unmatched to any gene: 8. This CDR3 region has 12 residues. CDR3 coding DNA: TGTGCCAGCAGTCCGAATGACAGGGAGGCTTTCTTT. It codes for CASSPNDREAFF.

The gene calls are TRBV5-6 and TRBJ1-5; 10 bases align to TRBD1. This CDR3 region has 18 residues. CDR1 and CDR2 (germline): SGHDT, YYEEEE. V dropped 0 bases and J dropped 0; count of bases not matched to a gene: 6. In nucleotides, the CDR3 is TGTGCCAGCAGCTTGGCGGGACAGGGGATCTTTAGCAATCAGCCCCAGCATTTT. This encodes CASSLAGQGIFSNQPQHF.

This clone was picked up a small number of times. The CDR3 protein is CASSAASGGSTDTQYF. The CDR3 DNA reads TGTGCCAGCAGTGCAGCTAGCGGGGGAAGCACAGATACGCAGTATTTT. The gene calls are TRBV6-4 and TRBJ2-3, with TRBD2 matching over 10 bases. This CDR3 is 16 amino acids long. CDR1 and CDR2 (germline): MRHNA, SNTAGT. Germline trimming cut 4 bases from V and 0 bases from J; bases unmatched to any gene: 4.

The CDR3 DNA reads as TGTGCCATCAACGGGGAGGAAGCGGGGGCCTACGAGCAGTACTTC. It is translated as CAINGEEAGAYEQYF. This chain uses TRBV10-3 with TRBJ2-7, with 8 bases aligning to TRBD2. The CDR3 spans 15 residues. The V gene end was trimmed by 7 bases and the J gene end by 2 bases; junction bases not matched to a gene: 10. The germline V gene has CDR1 ENHRY and CDR2 SYGVKD.

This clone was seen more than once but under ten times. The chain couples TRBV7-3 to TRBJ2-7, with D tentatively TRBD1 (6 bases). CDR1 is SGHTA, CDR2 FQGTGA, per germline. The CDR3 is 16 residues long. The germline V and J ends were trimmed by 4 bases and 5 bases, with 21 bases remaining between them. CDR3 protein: CASSSTLDSGVDEQYV. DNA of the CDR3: TGTGCCAGCAGCTCTACCTTGGACAGTGGGGTAGACGAGCAGTACGTC.

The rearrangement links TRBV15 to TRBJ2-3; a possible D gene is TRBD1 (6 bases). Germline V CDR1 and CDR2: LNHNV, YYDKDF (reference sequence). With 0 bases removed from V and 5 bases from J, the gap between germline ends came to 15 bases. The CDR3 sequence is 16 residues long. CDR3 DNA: TGTGCCACCAGCAGAGAAGCACACACACAGGGAGATACGCAGTATTTT. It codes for CATSREAHTQGDTQYF.

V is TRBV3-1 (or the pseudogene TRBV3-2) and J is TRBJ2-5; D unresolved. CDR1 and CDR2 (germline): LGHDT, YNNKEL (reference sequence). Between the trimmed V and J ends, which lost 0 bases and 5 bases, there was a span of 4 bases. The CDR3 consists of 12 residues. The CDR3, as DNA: TGTGCCAGCAGCCAAGATTCGGAGACCCAGTACTTC. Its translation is CASSQDSETQYF.

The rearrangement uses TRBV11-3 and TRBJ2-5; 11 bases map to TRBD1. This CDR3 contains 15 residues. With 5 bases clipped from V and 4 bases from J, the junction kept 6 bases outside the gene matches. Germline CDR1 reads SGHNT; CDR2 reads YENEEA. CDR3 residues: CASSNGQGAGETQYF. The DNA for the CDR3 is TGTGCCAGCAGCAACGGACAGGGGGCTGGAGAGACCCAGTACTTC.

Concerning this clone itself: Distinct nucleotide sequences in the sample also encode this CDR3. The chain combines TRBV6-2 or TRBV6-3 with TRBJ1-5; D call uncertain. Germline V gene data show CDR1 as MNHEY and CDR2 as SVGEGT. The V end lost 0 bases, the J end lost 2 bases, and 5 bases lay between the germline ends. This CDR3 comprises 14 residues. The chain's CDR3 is CASSYSGGNQPQHF. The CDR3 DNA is TGTGCCAGCAGTTACTCAGGAGGCAATCAGCCCCAGCATTTT.

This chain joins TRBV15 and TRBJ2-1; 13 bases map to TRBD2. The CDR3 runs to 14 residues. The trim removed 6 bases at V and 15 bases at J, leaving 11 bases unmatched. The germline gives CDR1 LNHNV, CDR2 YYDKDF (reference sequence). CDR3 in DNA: TGTGCCACCAGACCCGGACTAGCGGGAGTCTCCCCGTTCTTC. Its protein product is CATRPGLAGVSPFF.

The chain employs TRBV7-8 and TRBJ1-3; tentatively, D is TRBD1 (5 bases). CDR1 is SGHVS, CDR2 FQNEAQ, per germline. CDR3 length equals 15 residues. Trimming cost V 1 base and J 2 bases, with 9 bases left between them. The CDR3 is CASSLGWGAGNTIYF. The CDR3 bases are TGTGCCAGCAGCTTAGGTTGGGGGGCTGGAAACACCATATATTTT.

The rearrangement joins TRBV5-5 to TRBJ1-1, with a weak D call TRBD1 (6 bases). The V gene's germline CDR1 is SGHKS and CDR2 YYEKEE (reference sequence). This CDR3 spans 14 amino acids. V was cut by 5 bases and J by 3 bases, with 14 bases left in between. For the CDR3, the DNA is TGTGCCAGCAGGACTCTGACAGGTGACACTGAAGCTTTCTTT. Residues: CASRTLTGDTEAFF.

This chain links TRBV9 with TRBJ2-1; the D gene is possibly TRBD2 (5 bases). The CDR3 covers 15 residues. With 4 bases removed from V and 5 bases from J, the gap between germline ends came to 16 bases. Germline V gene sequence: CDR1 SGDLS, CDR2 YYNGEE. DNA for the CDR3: TGTGCCAGCAGCCCCCGCCTGAGAGGGAACAATGAGCAGTTCTTC. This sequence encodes CASSPRLRGNNEQFF.

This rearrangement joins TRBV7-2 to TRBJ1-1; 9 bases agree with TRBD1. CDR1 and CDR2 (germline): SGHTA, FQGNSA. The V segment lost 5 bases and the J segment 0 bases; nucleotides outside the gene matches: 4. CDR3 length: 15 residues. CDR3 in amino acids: CASSLQGAVNTEAFF. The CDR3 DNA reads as TGTGCCAGCAGCCTACAGGGGGCTGTGAACACTGAAGCTTTCTTT.

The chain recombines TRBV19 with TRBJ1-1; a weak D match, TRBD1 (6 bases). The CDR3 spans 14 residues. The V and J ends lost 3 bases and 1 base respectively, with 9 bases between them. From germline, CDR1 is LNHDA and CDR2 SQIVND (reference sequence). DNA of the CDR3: TGTGCCAGTAGTATTTCGACAGGGAACACTGAAGCTTTCTTT. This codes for CASSISTGNTEAFF.

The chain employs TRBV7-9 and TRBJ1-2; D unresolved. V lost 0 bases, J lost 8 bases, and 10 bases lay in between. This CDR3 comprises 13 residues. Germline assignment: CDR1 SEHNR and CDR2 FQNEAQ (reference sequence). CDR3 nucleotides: TGTGCCAGCAGCTTAGCGCGAGGGTCCGGCTACACCTTC. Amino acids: CASSLARGSGYTF.

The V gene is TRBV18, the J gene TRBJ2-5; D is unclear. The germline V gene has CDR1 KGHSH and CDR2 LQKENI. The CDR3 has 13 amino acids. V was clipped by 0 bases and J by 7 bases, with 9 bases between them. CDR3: CASSPPSSGTQYF. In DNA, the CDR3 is TGTGCCAGCTCACCACCTTCTTCGGGGACCCAGTACTTC.

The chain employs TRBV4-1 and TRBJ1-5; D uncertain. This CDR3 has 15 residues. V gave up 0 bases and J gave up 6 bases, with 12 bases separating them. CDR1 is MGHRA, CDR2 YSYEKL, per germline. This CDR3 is CASSQDSGFGQPQHF. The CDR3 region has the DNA TGCGCCAGCAGCCAAGATTCGGGGTTTGGTCAGCCCCAGCATTTT.

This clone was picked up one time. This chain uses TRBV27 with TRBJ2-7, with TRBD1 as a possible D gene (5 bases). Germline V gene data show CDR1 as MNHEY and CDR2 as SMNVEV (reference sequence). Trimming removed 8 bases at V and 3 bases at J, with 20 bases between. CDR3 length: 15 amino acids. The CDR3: CASGLRAGHIYEQYV. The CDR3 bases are TGTGCCAGCGGATTACGGGCAGGACACATCTACGAGCAGTACGTC.